The next 7 T cell receptor beta chains were all read from a single sample in a study of post-analysis software for immune sequencing data. Study-wide results and caveats: TRBV5-6, TRBV5-1 and TRBV20-1 belonged to a set of a handful of TRBV segments that were more frequent in patients than controls.

Their target antigens are unknown. Incorporated into the TCR beta cDNA libraries were unique molecular identifiers, which served to reduce PCR and sequencing biases. TCRdb re-derived calls from the PCR reads in MiXCR, one entry per CDR3 protein. The sample lists about 260,000 distinct CDR3 sequences, roughly a third occurring once. Sequenced sample: blood. The receptors here all came from a girl between 5 and 17 years old with multiple sclerosis.

Concerning this clonotype itself: A much larger clonotype is one base distant, so this may be a read error. This chain uses TRBV11-2 with TRBJ1-2; 7 nucleotides match TRBD1. This CDR3 has 11 amino acids. Germline trimming cut 5 bases from V and 13 bases from J; bases unmatched to any gene: 7. CDR1 and CDR2 (germline): SGHAT, FQNNGV. The CDR3 loop reads CASSPGGSCTF. CDR3 DNA sequence: TGTGCCAGCAGCCCAGGGGGATCCTGCACCTTC.

About this clonotype itself: One base away lies a much larger clone, so this may be a sequencing read error. Since no conserved phenylalanine or tryptophan closes the CDR3, a read error is the likely cause. The rearrangement joins TRBV5-1 to TRBJ2-1, with a possible D match to TRBD1 (5 bases). The CDR3 is made up of 15 amino acids. Germline loops: CDR1 SGHRS, CDR2 YFSETQ. V was clipped by 0 bases and J by 2 bases, with 9 bases between them. CDR3 loop: CASSLGQPTYNEQFC. The CDR3 DNA is TGCGCCAGCAGCTTGGGACAGCCCACCTACAATGAGCAGTTCTGC.

This clonotype turned up a few times. A much more abundant neighbour one base away suggests this may be a read error. This rearrangement joins TRBV7-2 to TRBJ1-5; D call uncertain. Germline assignment: CDR1 SGHTA and CDR2 FQGNSA. Trimming removed 7 bases from V and 0 bases from J, with 13 bases in between. This CDR3 spans 15 amino acids. The CDR3 here is CASTTVCNSNQPQHF. The CDR3 bases are TGTGCCAGCACCACAGTGTGCAATAGCAATCAGCCCCAGCATTTT.

With respect to this clonotype: A much larger clone differs from this one at a single base, so this may be a read error. The gene calls are TRBV29-1 and TRBJ2-1; 15 bases match TRBD2. CDR3 length: 14 residues. Germline V gene sequence: CDR1 SQVTM, CDR2 ANQGSEA. The CDR3, as DNA: TGCAGCGGGACTAGCGGGGGGGCTGGCAATGGGCAGTTCTTC. It translates to CSGTSGGAGNGQFF.

The table lists this clonotype with many counts. The chain combines TRBV20-1 with TRBJ1-1; D is perhaps TRBD1 (5 bases). The CDR3 is 13 residues long. The V and J ends lost 4 bases and 3 bases respectively, with 12 bases between them. The germline V gene encodes CDR1 DFQATT and CDR2 SNEGSKA (reference sequence). The CDR3 sequence is CSATGPRDTEAFF. CDR3 in DNA: TGCAGTGCTACAGGGCCCAGGGACACTGAAGCTTTCTTT.

The rearrangement uses TRBV20-1 and TRBJ2-1; 10 nucleotides align to TRBD2. Germline V lookup: CDR1 DFQATT, CDR2 SNEGSKA (reference sequence). With V trimmed by 6 bases and J by 9 bases, 11 bases remained unmatched. The CDR3 is made up of 14 amino acids. CDR3 sequence (DNA): TGCAGTGCCCCCGGTACTAGCGGGATGGGTGAGCAGTTCTTC. Its protein is CSAPGTSGMGEQFF.

A word on this clonotype: A much larger clone lies one base from this, so it may be a read error. The CDR3 DNA reads as TGTGCCAGCAGCCCGCTCCGAGGGGTTTTGAGCTCCTACAATGAGCAGTTCTTC. As protein: CASSPLRGVLSSYNEQFF. The chain is built from TRBV28 and TRBJ2-1; D is perhaps TRBD1 or TRBD2 (5 bases each). CDR1 and CDR2 from the germline V gene are MDHEN and SYDVKM. Trimming cost V 6 bases and J 0 bases, with 21 bases left between them. The CDR3 is 18 residues long.